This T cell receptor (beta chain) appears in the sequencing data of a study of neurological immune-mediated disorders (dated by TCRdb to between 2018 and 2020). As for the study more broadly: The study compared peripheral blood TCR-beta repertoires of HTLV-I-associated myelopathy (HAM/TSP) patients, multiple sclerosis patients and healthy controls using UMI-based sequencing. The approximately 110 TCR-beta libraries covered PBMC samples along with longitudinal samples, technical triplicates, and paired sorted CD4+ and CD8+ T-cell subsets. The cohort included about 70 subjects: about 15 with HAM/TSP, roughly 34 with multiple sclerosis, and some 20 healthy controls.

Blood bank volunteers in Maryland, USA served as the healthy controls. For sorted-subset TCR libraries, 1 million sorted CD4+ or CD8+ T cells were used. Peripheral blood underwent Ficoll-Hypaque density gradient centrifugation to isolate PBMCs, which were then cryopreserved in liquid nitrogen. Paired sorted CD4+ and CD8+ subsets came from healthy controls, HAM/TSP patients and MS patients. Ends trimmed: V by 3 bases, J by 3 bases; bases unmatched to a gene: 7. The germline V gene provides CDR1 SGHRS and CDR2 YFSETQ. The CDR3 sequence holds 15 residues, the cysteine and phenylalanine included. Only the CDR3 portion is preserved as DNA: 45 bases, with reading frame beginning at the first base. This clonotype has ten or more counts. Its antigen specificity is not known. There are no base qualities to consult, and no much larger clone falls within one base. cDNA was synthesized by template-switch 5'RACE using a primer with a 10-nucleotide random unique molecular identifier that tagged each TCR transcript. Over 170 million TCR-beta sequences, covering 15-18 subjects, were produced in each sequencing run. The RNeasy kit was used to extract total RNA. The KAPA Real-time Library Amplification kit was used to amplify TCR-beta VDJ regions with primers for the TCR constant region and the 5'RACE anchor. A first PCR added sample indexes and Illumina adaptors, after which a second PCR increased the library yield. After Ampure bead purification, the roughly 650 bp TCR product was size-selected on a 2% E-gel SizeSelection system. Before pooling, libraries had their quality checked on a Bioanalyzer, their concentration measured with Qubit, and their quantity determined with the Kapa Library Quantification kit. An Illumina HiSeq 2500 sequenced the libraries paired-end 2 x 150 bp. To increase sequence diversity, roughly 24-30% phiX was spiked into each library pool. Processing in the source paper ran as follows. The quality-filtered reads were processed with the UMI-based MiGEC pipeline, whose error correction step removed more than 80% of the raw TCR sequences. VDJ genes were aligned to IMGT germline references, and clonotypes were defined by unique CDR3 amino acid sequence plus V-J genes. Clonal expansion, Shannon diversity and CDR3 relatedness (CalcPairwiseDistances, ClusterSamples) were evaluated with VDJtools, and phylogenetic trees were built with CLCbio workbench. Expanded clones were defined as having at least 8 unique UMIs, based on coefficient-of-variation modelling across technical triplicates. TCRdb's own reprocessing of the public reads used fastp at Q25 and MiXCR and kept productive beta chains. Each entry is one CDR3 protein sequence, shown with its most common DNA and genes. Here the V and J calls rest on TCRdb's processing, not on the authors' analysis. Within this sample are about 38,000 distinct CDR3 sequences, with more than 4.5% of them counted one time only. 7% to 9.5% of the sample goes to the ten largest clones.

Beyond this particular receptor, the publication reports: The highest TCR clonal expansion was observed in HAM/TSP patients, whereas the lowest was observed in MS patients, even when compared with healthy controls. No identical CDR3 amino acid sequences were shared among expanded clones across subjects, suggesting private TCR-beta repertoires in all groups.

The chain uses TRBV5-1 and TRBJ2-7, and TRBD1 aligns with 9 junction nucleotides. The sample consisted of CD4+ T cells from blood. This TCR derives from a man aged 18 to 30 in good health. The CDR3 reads CASSSSGTGFYEQYF. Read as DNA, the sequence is TGCGCCAGCAGCTCCTCCGGGACAGGGTTCTACGAGCAGTACTTC. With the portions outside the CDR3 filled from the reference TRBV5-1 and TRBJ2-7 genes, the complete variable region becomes KAGVTQTPRYLIKTRGQQVTLSCSPISGHRSVSWYQQTPGQGLQFLFEYFSETQRNKGNFPGRFSGRQFSNSRSEMNVSTLELGDSALYLCASSSSGTGFYEQYFGPGTRLTVT.